This T cell receptor beta chain was identified during a study of cytomegalovirus exposure and HLA in healthy donors. PCR involved 60 Vbeta and 13 Jbeta primers. Libraries were prepared by immunoSEQ multiplex PCR; TCRdb keeps only in-frame clonotypes and omits some of them. The profile shows 150,000 to 180,000 clones, roughly 77% of them singletons. This CDR3 is 15 amino acids long. V dropped 1 base and J dropped 3; count of bases not matched to a gene: 4. Germline-derived CDR1 and CDR2 are SGHAT and FQDESV (reference sequence). The source of this sequence is a man aged 25 to 40 in good health and CMV-seropositive. The rearrangement links TRBV11-1 to TRBJ2-5, with 8 bases that match TRBD2. Specimen: PBMCs. DNA for the CDR3: TGTGCCAGCAGCTTAGTGCGCGGGGGGAAAGAGACCCAGTACTTC. This translates into CASSLVRGGKETQYF.